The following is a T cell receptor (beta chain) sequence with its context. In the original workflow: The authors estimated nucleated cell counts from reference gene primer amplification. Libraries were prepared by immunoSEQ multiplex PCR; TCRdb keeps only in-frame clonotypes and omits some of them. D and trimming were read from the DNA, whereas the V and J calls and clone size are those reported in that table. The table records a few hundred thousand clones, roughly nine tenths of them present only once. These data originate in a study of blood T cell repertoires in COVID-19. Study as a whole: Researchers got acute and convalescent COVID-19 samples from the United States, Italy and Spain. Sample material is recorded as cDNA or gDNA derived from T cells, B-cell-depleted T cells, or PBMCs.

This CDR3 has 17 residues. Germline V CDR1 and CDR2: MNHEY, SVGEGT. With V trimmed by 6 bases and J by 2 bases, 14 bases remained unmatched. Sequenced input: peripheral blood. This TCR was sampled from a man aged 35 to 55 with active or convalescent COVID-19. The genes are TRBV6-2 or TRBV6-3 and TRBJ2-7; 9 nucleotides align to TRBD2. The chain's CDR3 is CASSRLAAFTYAYEQYF. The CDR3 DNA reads TGTGCCAGCAGCCGACTAGCGGCCTTTACCTATGCCTACGAGCAGTACTTC.